This T cell receptor beta chain was recovered during a study of blood T cell repertoires in COVID-19. Overall study: The United States, Italy and Spain supplied acute and convalescent COVID-19 samples. PBMCs, B-cell-depleted T cells, or T cells were the source of the cDNA or gDNA that made up the material.

Authors' processing steps: Scientists estimated how many nucleated cells there were by amplifying reference gene primers. The protocol was immunoSEQ multiplex PCR, while the TCRdb copy is restricted to in-frame clones and leaves out a portion. The V and J calls and clone size are taken from that table; D and trimming were inferred from the DNA. The sample includes under 45,000 clones, 88% of them seen just once. The CDR3 length is 13 residues. V lost 0 bases and J lost 5, with 10 bases in between. Germline CDR1 is SQVTM and CDR2 is ANQGSEA. The sequence derives from a man between 60 and 75 years old with active COVID-19. V gene TRBV29-1 combines with J gene TRBJ2-5, with D possibly being TRBD1 (6 bases). The sequenced material came from peripheral blood. CDR3 protein: CSVEEGARETQYF. CDR3 in DNA: TGCAGCGTTGAAGAGGGGGCGAGGGAGACCCAGTACTTC.